This T cell receptor beta chain is drawn from a study of cytomegalovirus exposure and HLA in healthy donors. General study points: In a later analysis, first-cohort TCR clusters were found to tend to co-occur in the 130 or so validation repertoires. The study found most TCR sequences rare, yet found some public TCRs in many donors.

These donors were members of the roughly 110-subject validation cohort, a group separate from the approximately 620-subject first cohort. CDR1 is MNHEY and CDR2 is SVGAGI in the germline V gene. Trimming left V 0 bases short and J 2 bases short, with 7 bases between. This CDR3 is built from 14 residues. Here immunoSEQ multiplex PCR was the method, and the copy in TCRdb shows in-frame clones only, minus some. The sample comprises about 98,000 clones, over 85% of which are singletons, and almost 0.9% rests with the top ten. Concerning this clone itself: Antigen unknown.

The sample consisted of PBMCs. The rearrangement links TRBV6-5 to TRBJ1-2; no clear D gene. This receptor was identified in a woman under 30 in good health and CMV-seronegative. CDR3 nucleotides: TGTGCCAGCAGTTACTCGGCAGCGAACTATGGCTACACCTTC. This codes for CASSYSAANYGYTF.